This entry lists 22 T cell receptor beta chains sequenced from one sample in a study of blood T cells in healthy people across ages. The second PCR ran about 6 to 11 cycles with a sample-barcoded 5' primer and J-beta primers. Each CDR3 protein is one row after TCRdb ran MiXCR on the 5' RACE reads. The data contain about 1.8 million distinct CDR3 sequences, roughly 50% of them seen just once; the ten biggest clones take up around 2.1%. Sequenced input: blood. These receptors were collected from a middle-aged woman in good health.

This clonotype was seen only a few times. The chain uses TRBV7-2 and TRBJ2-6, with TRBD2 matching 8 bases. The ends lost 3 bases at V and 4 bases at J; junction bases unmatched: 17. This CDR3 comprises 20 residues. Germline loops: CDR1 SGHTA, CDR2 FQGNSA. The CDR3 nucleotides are TGTGCCAGCAGCTTCCCAAGTAGGCGGGGGGCCCTCGTAGGGGCCAACGTCCTGACTTTC. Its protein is CASSFPSRRGALVGANVLTF. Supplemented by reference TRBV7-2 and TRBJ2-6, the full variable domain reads GAGVSQSPSNKVTEKGKDVELRCDPISGHTALYWYRQSLGQGLEFLIYFQGNSAPDKSGLPSDRFSAERTGGSVSTLTIQRTQQEDSAVYLCASSFPSRRGALVGANVLTFGAGSRLTVL.

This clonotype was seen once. This chain's CDR3 is CASSLKPASGANVLTF. The DNA for the CDR3 is TGTGCCAGCAGCTTGAAGCCCGCCTCTGGGGCCAACGTCCTGACTTTC. This chain uses TRBV7-2 with TRBJ2-6, with D uncertain. The germline CDR1 and CDR2 sequences are SGHTA and FQGNSA. Trimming took 3 bases from V and 0 from J, leaving 9 bases between them. The CDR3 has 16 amino acids. The full variable domain, with the rest looked up from reference TRBV7-2 and TRBJ2-6, is GAGVSQSPSNKVTEKGKDVELRCDPISGHTALYWYRQSLGQGLEFLIYFQGNSAPDKSGLPSDRFSAERTGGSVSTLTIQRTQQEDSAVYLCASSLKPASGANVLTFGAGSRLTVL.

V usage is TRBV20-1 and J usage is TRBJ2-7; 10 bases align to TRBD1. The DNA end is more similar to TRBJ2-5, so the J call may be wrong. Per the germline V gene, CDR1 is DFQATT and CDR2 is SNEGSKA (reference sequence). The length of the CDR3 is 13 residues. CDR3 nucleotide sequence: TGCAGTGCCCTGACAGGGGGCGAGGAGACCCAGTACTTC. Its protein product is CSALTGGEETQYF.

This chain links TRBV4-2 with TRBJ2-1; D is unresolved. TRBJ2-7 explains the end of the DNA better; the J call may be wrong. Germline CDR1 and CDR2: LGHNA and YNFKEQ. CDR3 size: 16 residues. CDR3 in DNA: TGTGCCAGCAGCCTCGAAGATGACGGCTCCTACAATGAGCAGTACTTC. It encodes CASSLEDDGSYNEQYF.

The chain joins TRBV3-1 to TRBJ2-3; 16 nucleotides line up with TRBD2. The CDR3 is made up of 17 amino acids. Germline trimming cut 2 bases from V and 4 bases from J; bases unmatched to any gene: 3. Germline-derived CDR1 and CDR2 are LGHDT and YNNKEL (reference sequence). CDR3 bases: TGTGCCAGCAGCCAACTGGGACTAGCGGGGGGGCCAGATACGCAGTATTTT. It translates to CASSQLGLAGGPDTQYF.

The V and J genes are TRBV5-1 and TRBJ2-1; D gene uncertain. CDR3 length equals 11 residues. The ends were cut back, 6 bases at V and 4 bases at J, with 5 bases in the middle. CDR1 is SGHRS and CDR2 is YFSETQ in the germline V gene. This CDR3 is CASTEYNEQFF. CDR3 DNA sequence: TGCGCCAGCACCGAGTACAATGAGCAGTTCTTC. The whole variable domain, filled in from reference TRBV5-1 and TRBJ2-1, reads KAGVTQTPRYLIKTRGQQVTLSCSPISGHRSVSWYQQTPGQGLQFLFEYFSETQRNKGNFPGRFSGRQFSNSRSEMNVSTLELGDSALYLCASTEYNEQFFGPGTRLTVL.

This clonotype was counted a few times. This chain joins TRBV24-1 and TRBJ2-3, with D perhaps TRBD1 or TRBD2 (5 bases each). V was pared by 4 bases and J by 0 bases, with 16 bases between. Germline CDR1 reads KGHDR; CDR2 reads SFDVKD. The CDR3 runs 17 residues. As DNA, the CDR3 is TGTGCCACCAGTGACCCTACGCCGGGACCTAGCACAGATACGCAGTATTTT. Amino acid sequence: CATSDPTPGPSTDTQYF.

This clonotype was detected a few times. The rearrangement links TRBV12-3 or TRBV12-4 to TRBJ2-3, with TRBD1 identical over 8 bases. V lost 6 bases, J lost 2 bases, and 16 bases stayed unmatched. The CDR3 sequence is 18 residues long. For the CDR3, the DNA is TGTGCCAGCAGCCGATGGGTATCAGGGGGCACGGTCACAGATACGCAGTATTTT. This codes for CASSRWVSGGTVTDTQYF.

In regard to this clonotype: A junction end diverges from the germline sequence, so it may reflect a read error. The CDR3: CASSNSGGVEDTQYF. DNA of the CDR3: TGTGCTAGCAGCAATAGCGGGGGGGTGGAAGATACGCAGTATTTT. The chain uses TRBV7-7 and TRBJ2-3, with 11 nucleotides matching TRBD2. The CDR3 is 15 amino acids. Germline CDR1 and CDR2: SSHAT and FNYEAQ (reference sequence).

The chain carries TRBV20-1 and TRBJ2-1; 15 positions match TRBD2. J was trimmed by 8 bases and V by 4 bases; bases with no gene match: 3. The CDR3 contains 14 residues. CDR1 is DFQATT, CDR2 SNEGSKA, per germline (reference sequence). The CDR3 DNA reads TGCAGTGCTACGGGACTAGCGGGGGGCGATGAGCAGTTCTTC. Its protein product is CSATGLAGGDEQFF.

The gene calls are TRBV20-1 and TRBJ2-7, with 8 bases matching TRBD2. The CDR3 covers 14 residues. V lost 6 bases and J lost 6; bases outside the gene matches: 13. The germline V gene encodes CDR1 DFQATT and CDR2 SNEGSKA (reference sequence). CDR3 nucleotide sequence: TGCAGTGCGGAAAAAGCGGGGGCCTGGGGCGAGCAGTACTTC. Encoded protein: CSAEKAGAWGEQYF.

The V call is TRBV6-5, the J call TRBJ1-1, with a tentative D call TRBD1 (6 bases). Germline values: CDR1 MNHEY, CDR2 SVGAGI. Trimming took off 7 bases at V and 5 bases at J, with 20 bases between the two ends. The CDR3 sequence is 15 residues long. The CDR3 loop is CASTKLGGRGTEAFF. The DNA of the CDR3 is TGTGCCAGCACCAAACTCGGGGGCAGGGGTACTGAAGCTTTCTTT.

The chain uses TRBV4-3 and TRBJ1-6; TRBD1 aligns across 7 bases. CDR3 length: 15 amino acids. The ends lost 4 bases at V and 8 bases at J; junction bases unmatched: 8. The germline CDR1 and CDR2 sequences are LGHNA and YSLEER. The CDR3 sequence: CASSLKDRDHSPLHF. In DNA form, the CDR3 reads TGCGCCAGCAGCCTAAAAGACAGGGATCATTCACCCCTCCACTTT.

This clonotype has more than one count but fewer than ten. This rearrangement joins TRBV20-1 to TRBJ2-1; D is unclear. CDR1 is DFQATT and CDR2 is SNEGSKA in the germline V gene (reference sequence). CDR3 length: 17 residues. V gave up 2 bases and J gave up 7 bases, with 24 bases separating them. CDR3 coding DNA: TGCAGTGCTAGATCGGATTTTGTGGGTTTTTCAAGGAATGAGCAGTTCTTC. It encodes CSARSDFVGFSRNEQFF.

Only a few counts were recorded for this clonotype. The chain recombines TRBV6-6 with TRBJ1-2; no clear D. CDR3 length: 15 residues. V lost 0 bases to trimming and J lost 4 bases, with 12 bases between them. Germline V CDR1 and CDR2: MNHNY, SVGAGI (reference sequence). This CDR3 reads CASSYSPGSGYGYTF. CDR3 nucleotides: TGTGCCAGCAGTTACTCGCCGGGAAGTGGCTATGGCTACACCTTC.

For the CDR3, the DNA is TGCAGCGTTGAAGATCGGGCCCCAAAGGGCTACACCTTC. It is translated as CSVEDRAPKGYTF. This chain uses TRBV29-1 with TRBJ1-2; D not certain. Deletions cut 0 bases from V and 8 bases from J, with 13 bases between. The germline gives CDR1 SQVTM, CDR2 ANQGSEA. The length of the CDR3 is 13 residues.

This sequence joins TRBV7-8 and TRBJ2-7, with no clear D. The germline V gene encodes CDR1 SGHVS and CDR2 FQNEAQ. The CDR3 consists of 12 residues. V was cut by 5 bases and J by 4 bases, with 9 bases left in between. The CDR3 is CASSVLEYEQYF. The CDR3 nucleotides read TGTGCCAGCAGCGTCCTCGAGTACGAGCAGTACTTC.

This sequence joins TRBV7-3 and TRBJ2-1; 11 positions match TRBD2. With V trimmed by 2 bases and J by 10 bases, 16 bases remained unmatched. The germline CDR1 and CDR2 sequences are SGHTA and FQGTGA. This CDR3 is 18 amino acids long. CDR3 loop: CASSLLPVRASGGLEQFF. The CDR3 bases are TGTGCCAGCAGCTTATTACCCGTCAGGGCTAGCGGGGGGCTAGAGCAGTTCTTC.

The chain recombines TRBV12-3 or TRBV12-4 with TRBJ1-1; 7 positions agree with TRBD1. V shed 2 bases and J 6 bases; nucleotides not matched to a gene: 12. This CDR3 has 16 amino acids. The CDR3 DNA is TGTGCCAGCAGTTTAATAACAGGGGCCTACTATGCTGAAGCTTTCTTT. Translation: CASSLITGAYYAEAFF.

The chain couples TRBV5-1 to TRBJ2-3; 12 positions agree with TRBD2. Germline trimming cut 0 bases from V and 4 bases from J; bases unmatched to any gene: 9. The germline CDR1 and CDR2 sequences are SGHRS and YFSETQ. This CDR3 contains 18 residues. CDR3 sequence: CASSLAASGGGLSDTQYF. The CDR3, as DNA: TGCGCCAGCAGCTTGGCCGCTAGCGGGGGGGGCCTTTCAGATACGCAGTATTTT.

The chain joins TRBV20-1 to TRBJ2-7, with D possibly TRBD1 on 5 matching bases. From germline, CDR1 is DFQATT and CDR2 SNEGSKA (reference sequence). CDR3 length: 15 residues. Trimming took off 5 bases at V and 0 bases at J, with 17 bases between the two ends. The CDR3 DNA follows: TGCAGTGCTCCAATCGACAGAGTAAGCTCCTACGAGCAGTACTTC. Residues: CSAPIDRVSSYEQYF.

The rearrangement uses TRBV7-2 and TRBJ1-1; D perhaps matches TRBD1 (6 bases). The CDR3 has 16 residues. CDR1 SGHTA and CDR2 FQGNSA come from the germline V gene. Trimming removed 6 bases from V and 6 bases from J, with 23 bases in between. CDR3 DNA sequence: TGTGCCAGCAGATCCCTCCTCCGGGACATTGATGCTGAAGCTTTCTTT. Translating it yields CASRSLLRDIDAEAFF.